Sequencing of this TCR beta chain was carried out in a study of blood T cell repertoires in COVID-19. Across the whole study: PBMCs, B-cell-depleted T cells, or T cells provided the cDNA or gDNA that made up the material.

In the authors' methods: Amplification of reference gene primers provided the estimated nucleated cell counts. Repertoires were generated with immunoSEQ multiplex PCR, while TCRdb's copy carries only in-frame clones and drops some. V and J calls plus clone size are reproduced from that table; the DNA served to infer D and trimming. Seen here are under 300,000 clones, approximately 82% observed once, and the top ten hold 3.4%. CDR1 SGDLS and CDR2 YYNGEE come from the germline V gene. The CDR3 runs 14 residues. V dropped 0 bases and J dropped 7 bases, with 11 bases sitting between them. The receptor's source is a woman under 30 with acute or convalescent COVID-19. The sequenced sample consisted of peripheral blood. The rearrangement links TRBV9 to TRBJ2-1; D possibly corresponds to TRBD2 (5 bases). Written as DNA, the CDR3 is TGTGCCAGCAGCGTAGGACGGCGCGGGAATGAGCAGTTCTTC. It encodes CASSVGRRGNEQFF.